This T cell receptor (beta chain) was captured in a study of T cells in Graves' hyperthyroidism and ophthalmopathy. Study observations and caveats: Clonotypes that were expanded in thyroid above 0.001 mostly appeared in blood too.

The table lists this clonotype with a count of one. Its target is unknown. It was RNA transcripts that yielded the amplified TCR beta CDR3 regions. TCR CDR3 regions were first amplified by RT-PCR with HTBI primers. TCRdb independently ran MiXCR on the multiplex PCR reads; one entry per CDR3 protein. This table holds under 400,000 distinct CDR3 sequences, 13% found once. V was cut by 6 bases and J by 8 bases, with 17 bases left in between. This CDR3 is 14 amino acids long. The germline gives CDR1 MDHEN, CDR2 SYDVKM. This sequence originates from a woman aged 18-30 years with Graves' hyperthyroidism. The chain has TRBV28 and TRBJ2-1; D gene uncertain. Sequenced: blood. The DNA of the CDR3 is TGTGCCAGCAGCCCCCGGCCCCAATTGGATGAGCAGTTCTTC. This encodes CASSPRPQLDEQFF. Combining the CDR3 with reference TRBV28 and TRBJ2-1 gives the whole variable domain DVKVTQSSRYLVKRTGEKVFLECVQDMDHENMFWYRQDPGLGLRLIYFSYDVKMKEKGDIPEGYSVSREKKERFSLILESASTNQTSMYLCASSPRPQLDEQFFGPGTRLTVL.